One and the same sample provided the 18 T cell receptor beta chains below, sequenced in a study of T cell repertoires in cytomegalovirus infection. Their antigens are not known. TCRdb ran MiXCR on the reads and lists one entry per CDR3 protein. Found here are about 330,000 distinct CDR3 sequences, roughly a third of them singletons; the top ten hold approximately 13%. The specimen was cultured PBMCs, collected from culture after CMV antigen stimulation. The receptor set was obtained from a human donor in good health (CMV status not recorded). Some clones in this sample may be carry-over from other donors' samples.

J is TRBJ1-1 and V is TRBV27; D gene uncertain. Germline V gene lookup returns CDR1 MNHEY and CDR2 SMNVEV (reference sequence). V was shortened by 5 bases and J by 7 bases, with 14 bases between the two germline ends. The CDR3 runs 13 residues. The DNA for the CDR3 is TGTGCCAGCAGTCTTCTGGACCCTCGTGAAGCTTTCTTT. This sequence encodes CASSLLDPREAFF.

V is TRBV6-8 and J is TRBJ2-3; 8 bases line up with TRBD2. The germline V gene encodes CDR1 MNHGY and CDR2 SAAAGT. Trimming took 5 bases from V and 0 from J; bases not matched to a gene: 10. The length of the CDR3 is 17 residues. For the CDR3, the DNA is TGTGCCAGCAGTCGCACTCGGGCTAGCGGGAGCACAGATACGCAGTATTTT. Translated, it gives CASSRTRASGSTDTQYF.

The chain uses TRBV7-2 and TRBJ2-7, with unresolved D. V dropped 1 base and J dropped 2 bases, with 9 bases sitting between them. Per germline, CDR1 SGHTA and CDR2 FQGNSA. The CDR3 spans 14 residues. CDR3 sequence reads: CASSLVVGTYEQYF. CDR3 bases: TGTGCCAGCAGCTTAGTTGTTGGCACCTACGAGCAGTACTTC.

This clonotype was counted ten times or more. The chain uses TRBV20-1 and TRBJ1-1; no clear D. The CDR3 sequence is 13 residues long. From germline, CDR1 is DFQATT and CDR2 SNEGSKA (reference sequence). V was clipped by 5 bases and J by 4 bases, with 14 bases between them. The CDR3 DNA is TGCAGTGCTCGGTACATACCCGGCACTGAAGCTTTCTTT. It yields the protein CSARYIPGTEAFF.

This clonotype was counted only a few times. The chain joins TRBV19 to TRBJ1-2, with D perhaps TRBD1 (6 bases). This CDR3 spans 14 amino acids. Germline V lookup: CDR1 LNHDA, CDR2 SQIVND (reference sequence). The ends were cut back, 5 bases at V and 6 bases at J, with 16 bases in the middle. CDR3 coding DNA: TGTGCCAGTAGTTTGTGGGGGCGCGGAAATGGCTACACCTTC. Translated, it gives CASSLWGRGNGYTF.

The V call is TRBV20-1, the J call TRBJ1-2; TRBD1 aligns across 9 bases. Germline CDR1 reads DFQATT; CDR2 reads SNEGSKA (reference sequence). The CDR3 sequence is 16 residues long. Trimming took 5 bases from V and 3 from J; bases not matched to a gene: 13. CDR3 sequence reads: CSAFLGTGTPHYGYTF. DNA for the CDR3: TGCAGTGCTTTCCTCGGGACAGGGACCCCCCACTATGGCTACACCTTC.

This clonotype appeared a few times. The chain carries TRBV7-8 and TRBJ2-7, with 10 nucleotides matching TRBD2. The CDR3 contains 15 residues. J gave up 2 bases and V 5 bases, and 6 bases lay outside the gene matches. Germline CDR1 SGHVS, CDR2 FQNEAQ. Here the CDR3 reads CASSASGRAAYEQYF. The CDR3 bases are TGTGCCAGCAGCGCAAGCGGGAGGGCCGCCTACGAGCAGTACTTC.

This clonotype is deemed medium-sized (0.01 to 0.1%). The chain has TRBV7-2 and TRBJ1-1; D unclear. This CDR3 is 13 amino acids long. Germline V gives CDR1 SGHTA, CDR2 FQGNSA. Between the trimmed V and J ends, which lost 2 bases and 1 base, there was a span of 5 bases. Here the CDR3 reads CASSLQANTEAFF. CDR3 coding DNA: TGTGCCAGCAGCTTACAGGCGAACACTGAAGCTTTCTTT.

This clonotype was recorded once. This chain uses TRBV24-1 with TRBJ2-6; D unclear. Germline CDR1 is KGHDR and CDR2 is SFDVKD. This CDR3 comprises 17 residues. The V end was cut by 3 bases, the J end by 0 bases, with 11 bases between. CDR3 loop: CATSDASAHSGANVLTF. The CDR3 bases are TGTGCCACCAGTGATGCTTCGGCCCACTCTGGGGCCAACGTCCTGACTTTC.

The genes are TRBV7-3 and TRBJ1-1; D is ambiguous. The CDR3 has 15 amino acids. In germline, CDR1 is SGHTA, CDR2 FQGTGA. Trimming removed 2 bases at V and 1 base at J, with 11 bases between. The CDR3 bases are TGTGCCAGCAGCTTATCTCGGTTCACGAACACTGAAGCTTTCTTT. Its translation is CASSLSRFTNTEAFF.

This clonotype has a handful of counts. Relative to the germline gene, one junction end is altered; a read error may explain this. CDR3 protein: CASSQGRSFF. The CDR3 DNA follows: TGTGCCAGCAGCCAGGGGCGATCCTTCTTC. The J gene is TRBJ1-2, the V gene TRBV7-2; tentatively, D is TRBD1 (6 bases). This CDR3 has 10 residues. Germline loops: CDR1 SGHTA, CDR2 FQGNSA. The full variable domain, its missing parts supplied by reference TRBV7-2 and TRBJ1-2, is GAGVSQSPSNKVTEKGKDVELRCDPISGHTALYWYRQSLGQGLEFLIYFQGNSAPDKSGLPSDRFSAERTGGSVSTLTIQRTQQEDSAVYLCASSQGRSFFGSGTRLTVV.

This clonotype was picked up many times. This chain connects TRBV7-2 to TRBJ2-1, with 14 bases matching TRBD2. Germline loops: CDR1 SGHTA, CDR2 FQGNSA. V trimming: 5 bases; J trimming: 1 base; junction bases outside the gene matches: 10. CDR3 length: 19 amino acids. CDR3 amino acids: CASSQPGLAGEVSYNEQFF. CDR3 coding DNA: TGTGCCAGCAGCCAACCGGGACTAGCGGGAGAGGTTTCCTACAATGAGCAGTTCTTC.

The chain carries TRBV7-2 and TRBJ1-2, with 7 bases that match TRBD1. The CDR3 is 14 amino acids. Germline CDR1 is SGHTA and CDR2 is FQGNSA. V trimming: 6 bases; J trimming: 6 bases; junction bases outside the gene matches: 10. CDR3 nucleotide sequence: TGTGCCAGCAGTTCTATTGAGGGGGCGCATGGCTACACCTTC. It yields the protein CASSSIEGAHGYTF.

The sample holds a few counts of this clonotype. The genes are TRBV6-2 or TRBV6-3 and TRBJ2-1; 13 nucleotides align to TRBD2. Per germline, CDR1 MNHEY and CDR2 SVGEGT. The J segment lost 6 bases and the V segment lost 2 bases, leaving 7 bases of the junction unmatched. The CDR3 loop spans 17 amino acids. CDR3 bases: TGTGCCAGCAGTTACGGTACTAGCGGGAGGGCCGCCAATGAGCAGTTCTTC. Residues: CASSYGTSGRAANEQFF.

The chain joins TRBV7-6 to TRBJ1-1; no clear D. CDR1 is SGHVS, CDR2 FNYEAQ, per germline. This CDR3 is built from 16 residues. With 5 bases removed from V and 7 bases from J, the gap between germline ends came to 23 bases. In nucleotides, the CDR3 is TGTGCCAGCAGCCCTGCCGCCACAGACCGGGCCCTTGAAGCTTTCTTT. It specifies CASSPAATDRALEAFF.

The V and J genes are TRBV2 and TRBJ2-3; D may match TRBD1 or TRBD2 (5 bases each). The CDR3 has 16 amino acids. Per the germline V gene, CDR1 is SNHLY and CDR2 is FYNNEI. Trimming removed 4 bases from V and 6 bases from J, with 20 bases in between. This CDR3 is CASSAVGTPKFDTQYF. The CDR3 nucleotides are TGTGCCAGCAGTGCCGTCGGGACCCCAAAGTTTGATACGCAGTATTTT.

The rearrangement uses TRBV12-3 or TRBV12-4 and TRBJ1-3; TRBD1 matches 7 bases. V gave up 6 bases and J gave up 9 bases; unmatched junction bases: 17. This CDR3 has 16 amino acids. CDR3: CASRILNRGLLGTIYF. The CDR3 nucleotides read TGTGCCAGCAGGATCCTTAACAGGGGACTCTTGGGCACCATATATTTT.

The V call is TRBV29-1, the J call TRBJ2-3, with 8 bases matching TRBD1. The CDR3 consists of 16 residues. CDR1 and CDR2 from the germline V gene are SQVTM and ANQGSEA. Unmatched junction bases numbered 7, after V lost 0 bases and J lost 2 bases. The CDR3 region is CSVEDGTGTSTDTQYF. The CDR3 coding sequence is TGCAGCGTTGAAGACGGGACAGGAACCTCCACAGATACGCAGTATTTT.